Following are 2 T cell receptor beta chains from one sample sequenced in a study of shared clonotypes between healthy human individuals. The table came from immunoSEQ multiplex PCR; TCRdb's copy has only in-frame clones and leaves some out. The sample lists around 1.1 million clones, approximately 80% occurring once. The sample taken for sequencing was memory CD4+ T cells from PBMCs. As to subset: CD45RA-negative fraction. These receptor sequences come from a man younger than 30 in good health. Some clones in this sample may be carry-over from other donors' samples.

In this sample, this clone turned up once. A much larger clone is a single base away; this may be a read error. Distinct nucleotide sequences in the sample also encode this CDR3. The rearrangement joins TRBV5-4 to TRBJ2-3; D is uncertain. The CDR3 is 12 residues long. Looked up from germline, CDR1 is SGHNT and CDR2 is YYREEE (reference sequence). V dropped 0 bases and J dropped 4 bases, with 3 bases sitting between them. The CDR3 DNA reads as TGTGCCAGCAGCTTGGGGGCAGATACGCAGTATTTT. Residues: CASSLGADTQYF.

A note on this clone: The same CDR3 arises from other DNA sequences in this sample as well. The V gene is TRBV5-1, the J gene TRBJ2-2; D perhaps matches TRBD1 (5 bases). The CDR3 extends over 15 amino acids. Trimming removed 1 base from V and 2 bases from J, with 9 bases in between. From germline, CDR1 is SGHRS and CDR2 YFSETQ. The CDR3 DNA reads TGCGCCAGCAGCTTGACAGGAGCTAACACCGGGGAGCTGTTTTTT. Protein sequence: CASSLTGANTGELFF.